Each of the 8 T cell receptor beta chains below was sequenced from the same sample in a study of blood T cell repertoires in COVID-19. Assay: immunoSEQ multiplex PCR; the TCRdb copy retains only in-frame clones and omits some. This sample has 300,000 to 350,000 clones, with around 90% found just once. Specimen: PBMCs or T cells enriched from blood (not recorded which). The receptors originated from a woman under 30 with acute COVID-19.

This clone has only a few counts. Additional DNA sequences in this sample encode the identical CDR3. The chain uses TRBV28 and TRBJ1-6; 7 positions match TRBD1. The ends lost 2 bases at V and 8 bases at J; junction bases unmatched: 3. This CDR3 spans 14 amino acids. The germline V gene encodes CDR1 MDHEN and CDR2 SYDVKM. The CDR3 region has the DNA TGTGCCAGCAGTTTAGGACAGGTTGATTCACCCCTCCACTTT. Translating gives CASSLGQVDSPLHF.

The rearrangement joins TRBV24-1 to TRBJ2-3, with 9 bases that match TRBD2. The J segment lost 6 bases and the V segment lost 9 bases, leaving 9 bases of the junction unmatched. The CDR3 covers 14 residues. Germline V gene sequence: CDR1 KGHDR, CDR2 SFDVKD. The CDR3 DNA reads TGTGCCACCTCCGCGGGGGGGTCCAGGGATACGCAGTATTTT. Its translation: CATSAGGSRDTQYF.

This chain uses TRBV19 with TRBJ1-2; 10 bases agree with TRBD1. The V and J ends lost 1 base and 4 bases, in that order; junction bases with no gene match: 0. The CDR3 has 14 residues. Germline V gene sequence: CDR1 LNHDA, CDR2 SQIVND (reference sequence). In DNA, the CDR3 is TGTGCCAGTAGTATAGGGACAGGGGGCTATGGCTACACCTTC. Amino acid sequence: CASSIGTGGYGYTF.

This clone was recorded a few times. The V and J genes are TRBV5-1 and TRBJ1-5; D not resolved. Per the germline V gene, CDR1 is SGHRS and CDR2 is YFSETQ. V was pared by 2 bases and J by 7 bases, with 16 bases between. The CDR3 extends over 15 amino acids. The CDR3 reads CASSFFSGEGQPQHF. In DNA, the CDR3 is TGCGCCAGCAGCTTTTTTTCCGGGGAGGGACAGCCCCAGCATTTT.

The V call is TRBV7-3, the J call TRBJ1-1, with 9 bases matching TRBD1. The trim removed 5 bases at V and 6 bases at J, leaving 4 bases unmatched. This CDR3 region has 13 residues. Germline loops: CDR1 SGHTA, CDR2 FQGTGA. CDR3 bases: TGTGCCAGCAGCGTGGGACAGGGCTCTGAAGCTTTCTTT. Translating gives CASSVGQGSEAFF. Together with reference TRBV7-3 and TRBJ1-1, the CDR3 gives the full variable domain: GAGVSQTPSNKVTEKGKYVELRCDPISGHTALYWYRQSLGQGPEFLIYFQGTGAADDSGLPNDRFFAVRPEGSVSTLKIQRTERGDSAVYLCASSVGQGSEAFFGQGTRLTVV.

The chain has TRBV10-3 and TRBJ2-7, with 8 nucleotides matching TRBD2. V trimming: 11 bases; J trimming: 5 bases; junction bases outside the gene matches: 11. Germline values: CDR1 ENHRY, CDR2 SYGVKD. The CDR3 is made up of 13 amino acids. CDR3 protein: CASSGSGSDEQYF. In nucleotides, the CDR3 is TGTGCCTCCTCAGGAAGCGGGAGTGACGAGCAGTACTTC.

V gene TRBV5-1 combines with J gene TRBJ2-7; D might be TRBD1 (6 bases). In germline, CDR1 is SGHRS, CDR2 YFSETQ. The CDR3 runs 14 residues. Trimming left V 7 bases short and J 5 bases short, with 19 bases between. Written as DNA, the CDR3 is TGCGCCAGCGGGGACACTGGTGGCGGCAACGAGCAGTACTTC. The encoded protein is CASGDTGGGNEQYF.

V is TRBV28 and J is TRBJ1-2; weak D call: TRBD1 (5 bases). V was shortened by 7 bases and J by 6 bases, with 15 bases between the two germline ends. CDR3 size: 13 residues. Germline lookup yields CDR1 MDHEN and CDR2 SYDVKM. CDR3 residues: CASIMGGSHGYTF. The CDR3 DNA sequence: TGTGCCAGCATCATGGGGGGGTCTCATGGCTACACCTTC.